The clone carrying this T cell receptor beta chain was counted ten times or more. CDR3 length: 17 residues. V trimming: 7 bases; J trimming: 3 bases; junction bases outside the gene matches: 7. Per the germline V gene, CDR1 is MNHNY and CDR2 is SVGAGI (reference sequence). This record comes from a study of blood T cells in healthy people across ages. Turning to the study itself: In model experiments, template switching was able to capture about one barcoded beta molecule for every two T cells that were present.

The authors ran a second PCR of roughly 6 to 12 cycles using a sample-barcoded 5' primer and a J-beta primer mix. Every single cDNA molecule received a tag from a template-switch adaptor with 12 random nucleotides. There were at least 2.5 million CDR3-containing paired-end reads obtained from each sample. One entry per CDR3 protein, called by TCRdb with MiXCR from the 5' RACE reads. The sample contains roughly 1.6 million distinct CDR3 sequences, roughly 32% of which appear only once. This receptor was taken from a woman aged 25 to 45 in good health. The V and J genes are TRBV6-6 and TRBJ2-6, with 12 bases that match TRBD1. The specimen sequenced was blood. The DNA for the CDR3 is TGTGCCAGCAATCCGGGACAGGGGGCGCTTGGGGCCAACGTCCTGACTTTC. Its translation: CASNPGQGALGANVLTF.